One and the same sample provided the 19 T cell receptor beta chains below, sequenced in a study of response to subunit inactivated influenza vaccine. Each CDR3 protein is one row after TCRdb ran MiXCR on the RT-PCR reads. The sample lists around 190,000 distinct CDR3 sequences; about a tenth were seen once. The source was non-naive T cells sorted from PBMCs, collected on the day of vaccination. The origin of the receptors is a man over 45 who received an inactivated influenza vaccine.

This clonotype appeared a few times. The J gene is TRBJ2-5, the V gene TRBV4-1; 9 bases are a match to TRBD1. This CDR3 has 16 residues. Germline V gives CDR1 MGHRA, CDR2 YSYEKL. V dropped 3 bases and J dropped 6; count of bases not matched to a gene: 11. CDR3 in amino acids: CASSQGDREFDKTQYF. CDR3 in DNA: TGCGCCAGCAGCCAGGGGGACAGGGAGTTTGACAAGACCCAGTACTTC.

In its sample, this clonotype was seen a few times. This chain joins TRBV28 and TRBJ2-2; 7 nucleotides agree with TRBD1. Germline CDR1 reads MDHEN; CDR2 reads SYDVKM. Losses at the gene ends were 3 bases for V and 5 bases for J; bases not matched to a gene: 12. The CDR3 consists of 17 residues. The CDR3 loop reads CASSLTGPASFTGELFF. The CDR3 nucleotides are TGTGCCAGCAGTTTGACAGGGCCGGCATCCTTTACCGGGGAGCTGTTTTTT.

This clonotype showed up just a few times. CDR3 amino acids: CASSSSYRVETQYF. The CDR3 coding sequence is TGTGCCAGCAGTTCAAGTTACAGGGTTGAGACCCAGTACTTC. The chain is built from TRBV28 and TRBJ2-5, with a tentative D call TRBD1 (6 bases). The CDR3 runs 14 residues. The germline V and J ends were trimmed by 4 bases and 5 bases, with 14 bases remaining between them. Per germline, CDR1 MDHEN and CDR2 SYDVKM.

This clonotype came up a few times. The chain combines TRBV11-2 with TRBJ2-1; D unclear. This CDR3 has 13 amino acids. V was shortened by 4 bases and J by 9 bases, with 13 bases between the two germline ends. CDR1 is SGHAT, CDR2 FQNNGV, per germline. CDR3 residues: CASSYGPDLEQFF. The DNA of the CDR3 is TGTGCCAGCAGCTATGGACCCGACCTTGAGCAGTTCTTC.

The chain uses TRBV9 and TRBJ1-3; maybe TRBD1 (5 bases). The germline V and J ends were trimmed by 4 bases and 4 bases, with 15 bases remaining between them. There are 15 residues in the CDR3. The V gene's germline CDR1 is SGDLS and CDR2 YYNGEE. CDR3 DNA: TGTGCCAGCAGCCCGACCGCAAAGGGGGGAAACACCATATATTTT. This sequence encodes CASSPTAKGGNTIYF.

This clonotype has a count of ten or more. This chain joins TRBV20-1 and TRBJ2-7; D gene unclear. V lost 3 bases to trimming and J lost 0 bases, with 9 bases between them. Germline lookup yields CDR1 DFQATT and CDR2 SNEGSKA (reference sequence). The CDR3 has 13 residues. The CDR3 DNA is TGCAGTGCTAGGTACGCTGTCTCCTACGAGCAGTACTTC. It translates to CSARYAVSYEQYF.

This sequence joins TRBV20-1 and TRBJ2-6, with D hard to call. V was shortened by 5 bases and J by 3 bases, with 11 bases between the two germline ends. CDR1 is DFQATT and CDR2 is SNEGSKA in the germline V gene (reference sequence). This CDR3 region has 14 residues. Written as DNA, the CDR3 is TGCAGTGCTCCCAACGCCGGTGGGGCCAACGTCCTGACTTTC. It codes for CSAPNAGGANVLTF.

This clonotype was picked up a small number of times. The chain joins TRBV7-2 to TRBJ2-7, with 8 bases that match TRBD1. Germline V gene sequence: CDR1 SGHTA, CDR2 FQGNSA. The CDR3 loop spans 15 amino acids. With V trimmed by 4 bases and J by 3 bases, 8 bases remained unmatched. The CDR3 DNA sequence: TGTGCCAGCAGCTCGCGGACAGGGCCAATCTACGAGCAGTACTTC. Protein product: CASSSRTGPIYEQYF.

The sample holds a few counts of this clonotype. The chain joins TRBV10-3 to TRBJ1-5; the match to TRBD1 covers 10 bases. The CDR3 is made up of 16 amino acids. Germline CDR1 ENHRY, CDR2 SYGVKD. With V trimmed by 7 bases and J by 6 bases, 12 bases remained unmatched. The CDR3 reads CAIIRGQGSFRQPQHF. The DNA for the CDR3 is TGTGCCATCATTAGGGGACAGGGGTCTTTCCGTCAGCCCCAGCATTTT.

V and J are TRBV19 and TRBJ1-2, with D possibly being TRBD1 (5 bases). The CDR3 consists of 15 residues. Germline CDR1 LNHDA, CDR2 SQIVND (reference sequence). The ends were cut back, 3 bases at V and 1 base at J, with 12 bases in the middle. CDR3 bases: TGTGCCAGTAGTATTCAGGGTGTTAATAACTATGGCTACACCTTC. Residues: CASSIQGVNNYGYTF.

This clonotype has at least ten counts. This rearrangement joins TRBV29-1 to TRBJ2-7, with 10 bases matching TRBD1. Germline lookup yields CDR1 SQVTM and CDR2 ANQGSEA. CDR3 length equals 15 residues. V dropped 0 bases and J dropped 3; count of bases not matched to a gene: 5. CDR3 sequence (DNA): TGCAGCGTTGAAGATCCCCGGACAGGGGGCTACGAGCAGTACTTC. Translated, it gives CSVEDPRTGGYEQYF.

The sample holds a few counts of this clonotype. The CDR3 DNA follows: TGTGCCAGCAGCGGGGCAATGAACACTGAAGCTTTCTTT. It translates to CASSGAMNTEAFF. The chain has TRBV12-3 or TRBV12-4 and TRBJ1-1; possibly TRBD1 for D (5 bases). Trimming pared 6 bases from V and 0 bases from J, leaving 8 bases between. The CDR3 totals 13 residues.

The table lists this clonotype with many counts. The chain is built from TRBV12-3 or TRBV12-4 and TRBJ2-1; 10 nucleotides agree with TRBD1. The CDR3 sequence is 16 residues long. V shed 3 bases and J 7 bases; nucleotides not matched to a gene: 9. CDR3 region: CASSFTPGTGDNEQFF. The DNA for the CDR3 is TGTGCCAGCAGTTTTACCCCCGGGACAGGGGATAATGAGCAGTTCTTC.

This clonotype was seen at least ten times. V gene TRBV30 combines with J gene TRBJ2-1; tentatively, D is TRBD2 (6 bases). The V end was cut by 0 bases, the J end by 0 bases, with 9 bases between. The CDR3 extends over 15 amino acids. The germline V gene has CDR1 GTSNPN and CDR2 SVGIG (reference sequence). Written as DNA, the CDR3 is TGTGCCTGGAGTGTAGGGAGGAGCTCCTACAATGAGCAGTTCTTC. Amino acids: CAWSVGRSSYNEQFF.

This clonotype was seen repeatedly, ten times or more. The chain joins TRBV7-8 to TRBJ2-2; D gene unclear. Deletions cut 1 base from V and 1 base from J, with 13 bases between. CDR3 length: 17 residues. Germline CDR1 reads SGHVS; CDR2 reads FQNEAQ. The CDR3 protein is CASSLVGRQMNTGELFF. Written as DNA, the CDR3 is TGTGCCAGCAGCTTAGTTGGGCGCCAGATGAACACCGGGGAGCTGTTTTTT.

The chain recombines TRBV9 with TRBJ2-1, with TRBD1 as a possible D gene (5 bases). This CDR3 is built from 14 residues. Per the germline V gene, CDR1 is SGDLS and CDR2 is YYNGEE. Trimming pared 3 bases from V and 6 bases from J, leaving 13 bases between. CDR3 nucleotides: TGTGCCAGCAGCGCGGCTTCGACAGTCAATGAGCAGTTCTTC. As protein: CASSAASTVNEQFF.

This chain uses TRBV7-6 with TRBJ2-6; D not resolved. The germline V gene has CDR1 SGHVS and CDR2 FNYEAQ. V gave up 1 base and J gave up 2 bases, with 15 bases separating them. The CDR3 covers 18 residues. CDR3 DNA: TGTGCCAGCAGCTTAGAGAGGTCGGGTAGTGCTGGGGCCAACGTCCTGACTTTC. It yields the protein CASSLERSGSAGANVLTF.

This clonotype was observed at least ten times. The chain joins TRBV29-1 to TRBJ2-2; unclear D gene. V gave up 1 base and J gave up 1 base, with 4 bases separating them. The CDR3 is 13 residues long. Germline assignment: CDR1 SQVTM and CDR2 ANQGSEA. The CDR3 here is CSVEGQNTGELFF. CDR3 coding DNA: TGCAGCGTTGAAGGACAGAACACCGGGGAGCTGTTTTTT.

This clonotype was detected many times. The V gene is TRBV20-1, the J gene TRBJ2-3; no clear D. Germline V gives CDR1 DFQATT, CDR2 SNEGSKA (reference sequence). The CDR3 has 13 amino acids. V dropped 2 bases and J dropped 1 base, with 7 bases sitting between them. The CDR3 nucleotides are TGCAGTGCTAGAAGGTGGGGCACAGATACGCAGTATTTT. Its protein product is CSARRWGTDTQYF.